The T cell receptor (beta chain) described here comes from a study of T cell responses to AZD1222 COVID-19 vaccine (dated by TCRdb to the early 2020s). For the wider study: AZD1222 recipients given second doses at about 4 weeks or at about 12 weeks were pooled, since spike-specific TCR depth and breadth were not found to differ between the two schedules. A total of about 230 trial participants underwent TCR sequencing, of whom nearly 210 received two doses of AZD1222 and approximately 25 received two doses of the MenACWY control vaccine. Trial participants were enrolled by age into subgroups of 18-55, 56-69 and 70-plus years, and around 150, 28 and 57 TCR-sequenced participants, respectively, were included in these subgroups. The study at large found these results: Reportedly, close to half of the unique spike-specific TCRs recognized epitopes lying outside the regions that are mutated in the B.1.351 and B.1.1.7 variants. The 56-69-year group was small, and its depth increase did not reach significance, likely because of low power. Because no day 14 peak-response samples were available, repertoires were characterized only after the peak T cell response. Spike-specific TCR breadth and depth rose significantly after two AZD1222 doses compared with day 0 and with MenACWY recipients. Participants were mostly white British, with more females than males. The authors suggested clonal diversity may have been underestimated. Conclusions about previously exposed vaccinees are limited, since just six or seven AZD1222 recipients were seropositive for SARS-CoV-2 at baseline. CD4 TCRs associated with the vaccine covered the entire spike protein, and the dominant responses were in regions 160-218 and 743-854.

V is shortened by 5 bases, J by 5 bases, and the region joining them spans 12 bases. The germline V gene gives CDR1 as SGHTA and CDR2 as FQGTGA. The CDR3, from cysteine to phenylalanine, totals 13 residues. Just the 39-base CDR3 DNA is kept, in frame starting at base 1. Note on this clone: Its binding antigen is unknown. Within one base of it there is no much larger clone, and no base qualities were kept.

The CDR3 regions of human TCRbeta chains were subjected to immunosequencing. The authors processed their data as follows. TCRs in the repertoires were compared against a reference library of SARS-CoV-2-specific TCRs that had been generated with the MIRA antigen-specificity platform. Breadth was defined as the fraction of unique TCRs that were SARS-CoV-2-associated. Depth was defined as the fraction of total T cells that were SARS-CoV-2-associated. Using the MIRA data, every spike-specific TCR was mapped to the spike region that the TCR reacted to and assigned to either a CD4 or a CD8 class. Log10-transformed breadth and depth values were compared by one-way ANOVA with Sidak's multiple comparisons tests. TCRdb re-hosts the immuneACCESS table, in-frame sequences only. Its copies lack some clones; in the studies checked, an unresolved V gene accounts for under half of them, and the cause for the rest is not known. The V and J calls and clone size come from that table; D and trimming were worked out from the DNA. The sample table contains roughly 250,000 clones; only one count was recorded for 90% to 95% of them. The ten top clones hold 0.55% of the sample.

The time point label for this specimen denotes: baseline before first vaccination. Vaccinee samples were obtained from the UK trials COV001 and COV002, which included a single-blind randomized controlled phase 2/3 trial of AZD1222 (ChAdOx1 nCoV-19) in healthy adults. For TCRbeta chain sequencing, PBMC samples from trial participants were taken at day 0 and at day 28 after the second dose. Recombination linked TRBV7-3 to TRBJ2-5, with the D segment identity uncertain. This receptor was obtained from an adult in good health. The sequences come from peripheral blood, collected on day 0 of AZD1222 vaccination. The DNA sequence is given as TGTGCCAGCAGCACCGGAGCGAGGGAGACCCAGTACTTC. Its protein reads: CASSTGARETQYF.